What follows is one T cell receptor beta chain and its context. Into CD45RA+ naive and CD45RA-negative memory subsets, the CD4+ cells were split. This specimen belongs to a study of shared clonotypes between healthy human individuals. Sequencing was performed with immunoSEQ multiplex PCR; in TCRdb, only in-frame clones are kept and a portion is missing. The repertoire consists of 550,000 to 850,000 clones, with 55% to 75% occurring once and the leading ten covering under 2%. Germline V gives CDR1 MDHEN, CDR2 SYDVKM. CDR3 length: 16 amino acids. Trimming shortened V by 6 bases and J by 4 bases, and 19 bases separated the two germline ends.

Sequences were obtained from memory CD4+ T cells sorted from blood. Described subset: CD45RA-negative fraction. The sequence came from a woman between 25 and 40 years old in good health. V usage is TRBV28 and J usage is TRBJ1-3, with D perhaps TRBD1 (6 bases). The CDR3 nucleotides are TGTGCCAGCAGGGGAGAACAGGGATTCTTCGGAAACACCATATATTTT. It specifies CASRGEQGFFGNTIYF. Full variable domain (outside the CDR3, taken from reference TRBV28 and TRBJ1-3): DVKVTQSSRYLVKRTGEKVFLECVQDMDHENMFWYRQDPGLGLRLIYFSYDVKMKEKGDIPEGYSVSREKKERFSLILESASTNQTSMYLCASRGEQGFFGNTIYFGEGSWLTVV.